Included here is one TCR beta chain sequence, with context. Antigen specificity is unknown. This sample is part of a study of T cells in pancreatic ductal adenocarcinoma. This CDR3 is 15 amino acids long. CDR1 and CDR2 from the germline V gene are SGDLS and YYNGEE. Trimming shortened V by 0 bases and J by 0 bases, and 8 bases separated the two germline ends. Study outcomes and limitations: No significant tumor-blood clonality difference; means were about 0.11 and 0.072. Enrichment of CD45RO+ effector over naive T cells in tumors may bias clonality.

Measured with immunoSEQ multiplex PCR; TCRdb has only the in-frame clones, and not every one. The profile shows about 100,000 clones, more than 90% of them singletons. No neoadjuvant therapy was given to the selected pancreatic ductal adenocarcinoma patients before their surgery. The clonotype comes from a human donor with pancreatic ductal adenocarcinoma. The specimen sequenced was PBMCs. The V gene is TRBV9, the J gene TRBJ2-3; D is ambiguous. The CDR3 DNA follows: TGTGCCAGCAGCGTAGCGTCAAGCAGCACAGATACGCAGTATTTT. It yields the protein CASSVASSSTDTQYF.